The clone carrying this T cell receptor (beta chain) showed up just once. The record originates from a study of OX40 agonist ivuxolimab in advanced cancers. Data came from immunoSEQ multiplex PCR; TCRdb stores just in-frame clones and leaves some out. Of about 45,000 clones listed, 80% to 90% were seen once; the top ten hold roughly a sixth. The sequence derives from an adult with an advanced solid tumor such as melanoma, head and neck, liver or kidney cancer. Sequenced material: CD4+ or CD8+ T cells sorted from blood, taken in a trial of the OX40 agonist ivuxolimab.

The CDR3 loop reads CASSATSGSSYEQYF. CDR3 nucleotides: TGTGCCAGCAGTGCCACTAGCGGGAGCTCCTACGAGCAGTACTTC. This chain joins TRBV6-5 and TRBJ2-7; 11 bases agree with TRBD2. Germline V gene sequence: CDR1 MNHEY, CDR2 SVGAGI. The CDR3 is made up of 15 amino acids. J gave up 0 bases and V 5 bases, and 3 bases lay outside the gene matches.